This T cell receptor (beta chain) was found in a study of neurological immune-mediated disorders. Overall study findings and caveats: No CDR3 amino acid sequences recurred among expanded clones across subjects, suggesting private repertoires in all groups.

This clonotype was detected a few times. Its specificity is not known. With 10-nucleotide random UMIs, 5'RACE was used to make the cDNA. Whenever a sequencing run was performed, it yielded over 170 million TCR-beta sequences from 15-18 subjects. TCRdb re-called the 5' RACE reads with MiXCR, one entry per CDR3 protein. The sample yields 30,000 to 45,000 distinct CDR3 sequences, under 13% seen once. Sequencing input: PBMCs. This TCR derives from a woman in her twenties or thirties with HTLV-1-associated myelopathy (HAM/TSP).

CDR3 amino acids: CSARVAGGADTQYF. DNA of the CDR3: TGCAGTGCTCGTGTAGCGGGGGGTGCAGATACGCAGTATTTT. The V gene is TRBV20-1, the J gene TRBJ2-3; 10 nucleotides agree with TRBD2. Germline lookup yields CDR1 DFQATT and CDR2 SNEGSKA (reference sequence). V lost 5 bases, J lost 4 bases, and 6 bases stayed unmatched. The CDR3 extends over 14 amino acids.